These T cell receptor beta chains were read from a single sample in a study of T-cell memory formation after mild COVID-19. TCRdb passed the 5' RACE reads through MiXCR, listing each CDR3 protein once. The sample lists some 190,000 distinct CDR3 sequences; around 17% were seen once. Sequences were obtained from PBMCs or a T cell subset sorted from them (not recorded which). These receptors came from an adult woman who had mild COVID-19 (a few samples of this study predate the infection). Cell type and time point are not known. Each CDR3 is given with its conserved first and last residue. D genes are given only for firm matches. The size field is filled for only some rows; it gives once, few, many or a size class.

D gene	clone size	J gene	V gene	CDR3 protein	CDR3 DNA
-	-	TRBJ1-5	TRBV20-1	CSAPFLGHSNQPQHF	TGCAGTGCTCCATTCTTAGGGCATAGCAATCAGCCCCAGCATTTT
TRBD1	-	TRBJ1-1	TRBV3-1	CASTPNRGGNKGARRTEAFF	TGTGCCAGCACTCCCAATCGCGGGGGGAACAAGGGGGCGCGGCGCACTGAAGCTTTCTTT
TRBD1	few	TRBJ1-2	TRBV5-1	CASSLSPTGNYGYTF	TGCGCCAGCAGCTTGAGTCCGACAGGGAACTATGGCTACACCTTC
-	few	TRBJ1-2	TRBV2	CASSGVLGAGGYTF	TGTGCCAGCAGTGGGGTACTCGGGGCTGGCGGCTACACCTTC
TRBD2	few	TRBJ2-1	TRBV7-9	CASSFGLAGNNEQFF	TGTGCCAGCAGCTTCGGACTAGCGGGGAACAATGAGCAGTTCTTC
-	-	TRBJ1-4	TRBV6-5	CASSYSVARVNEKLFF	TGTGCCAGCAGTTACTCGGTTGCTAGGGTTAATGAAAAACTGTTTTTT
-	few	TRBJ2-7	TRBV20-1	CSARDGARTYEQYF	TGCAGTGCTAGAGATGGAGCGCGAACCTACGAGCAGTACTTC
-	many	TRBJ1-1	TRBV18	CASSPQGNTEAFF	TGTGCCAGCTCACCACAGGGGAACACTGAAGCTTTCTTT
-	-	TRBJ1-2	TRBV20-1	CSALVEGRGYGYTF	TGCAGTGCTCTTGTAGAGGGAAGAGGGTATGGCTACACCTTC
-	-	TRBJ2-3	TRBV5-1	CASSDLVGGTDTQYF	TGCGCCAGCAGCGATCTTGTCGGGGGCACAGATACGCAGTATTTT
-	-	TRBJ1-1	TRBV20-1	CSASRGGNMNTEAFF	TGCAGTGCTAGTCGAGGGGGGAACATGAACACTGAAGCTTTCTTT
-	few	TRBJ1-2	TRBV20-1	CSARDLPGAAREYGYTF	TGCAGTGCTAGAGATCTCCCGGGGGCAGCCAGGGAGTATGGCTACACCTTC
TRBD1	-	TRBJ1-4	TRBV12-3/TRBV12-4	CASSSGRGRNEKLFF	TGTGCCAGCAGTTCCGGCAGGGGGCGAAATGAAAAACTGTTTTTT
-	-	TRBJ1-1	TRBV18	CASSGPNTEAFF	TGTGCCAGCTCAGGACCGAACACTGAAGCTTTCTTT
-	-	TRBJ1-2	TRBV20-1	CSARVQGLMDGYTF	TGCAGTGCTAGAGTACAGGGTCTCATGGATGGCTACACCTTC
TRBD2	-	TRBJ2-1	TRBV4-1	CASSQRGLAQNEQFF	TGCGCCAGCAGCCAACGGGGACTAGCCCAAAATGAGCAGTTCTTC
-	-	TRBJ1-4	TRBV4-1	CASSQDTGGVFKTTNEKLFF	TGCGCCAGCAGCCAAGACACAGGTGGTGTCTTCAAGACAACTAATGAAAAACTGTTTTTT
-	few	TRBJ1-2	TRBV25-1	CASSDTFSTGYTF	TGTGCCAGCAGTGACACATTCTCCACTGGCTACACCTTC
-	few	TRBJ2-1	TRBV5-5	CASSFGLFNEQFF	TGTGCCAGCAGCTTTGGGCTCTTCAATGAGCAGTTCTTC
-	-	TRBJ1-1	TRBV19	CASSKGRAMNTEAFF	TGTGCCAGTAGTAAAGGGCGGGCAATGAACACTGAAGCTTTCTTT
TRBD1	-	TRBJ2-6	TRBV5-5	CASSWGQGPSGANVLTF	TGTGCCAGCAGCTGGGGACAGGGACCCTCTGGGGCCAACGTCCTGACTTTC
TRBD1	-	TRBJ2-3	TRBV7-3	CASSLTTGGTDTQYF	TGTGCCAGCAGCTTAACAACAGGGGGCACAGATACGCAGTATTTT
-	-	TRBJ2-1	TRBV6-6	CATHDRYSYNEQFF	TGTGCCACCCACGACCGATACTCCTACAATGAGCAGTTCTTC
TRBD1	few	TRBJ2-7	TRBV5-1	CASSLGTGGRYEQYF	TGCGCCAGCAGCTTGGGGACAGGGGGCAGGTACGAGCAGTACTTC
-	-	TRBJ2-3	TRBV12-3/TRBV12-4	CASSQRQDTQYF	TGTGCCAGCAGCCAAAGACAAGATACGCAGTATTTT
-	few	TRBJ2-1	TRBV24-1	CATSEGRGPNNEQFF	TGTGCCACCAGTGAGGGGAGAGGTCCCAACAATGAGCAGTTCTTC
-	-	TRBJ1-1	TRBV12-3/TRBV12-4	CASSLADWESTEAFF	TGTGCCAGCAGTTTGGCGGACTGGGAGTCTACTGAAGCTTTCTTT
-	-	TRBJ1-2	TRBV4-1	CASSQKDPIYGYTF	TGCGCCAGCAGCCAAAAGGATCCCATCTATGGCTACACCTTC
-	-	TRBJ2-1	TRBV6-5	CASGIGRPAYNEQFF	TGTGCCAGCGGGATAGGGAGGCCAGCTTACAATGAGCAGTTCTTC
-	few	TRBJ1-2	TRBV24-1	CATSDLRTANYGYTF	TGTGCCACCAGTGATTTACGGACAGCTAACTATGGCTACACCTTC
-	-	TRBJ1-1	TRBV2	CASSEAPGLGEAFF	TGTGCCAGCAGTGAAGCCCCGGGGTTGGGTGAAGCTTTCTTT
TRBD1	few	TRBJ1-1	TRBV20-1	CSAGKQGLNTEAFF	TGCAGTGCTGGCAAACAGGGGCTGAACACTGAAGCTTTCTTT
-	few	TRBJ1-6	TRBV27	CASSQTKRGGHSPLHF	TGTGCCAGCAGTCAAACGAAGAGGGGCGGGCATTCACCCCTCCACTTT
-	many	TRBJ2-2	TRBV5-5	CASSFSITGELFF	TGTGCCAGCAGCTTCTCTATCACCGGGGAGCTGTTTTTT
TRBD1	-	TRBJ1-1	TRBV12-3/TRBV12-4	CASRPGTANTEAFF	TGTGCCAGCAGACCGGGGACAGCTAACACTGAAGCTTTCTTT
TRBD2	-	TRBJ2-1	TRBV12-3/TRBV12-4	CASSLVRGGGEQFF	TGTGCCAGCAGTTTAGTGCGGGGGGGCGGTGAGCAGTTCTTC
TRBD2	-	TRBJ2-1	TRBV7-8	CASSPAGTRYNEQFF	TGTGCCAGCAGCCCGGCCGGGACTAGGTACAATGAGCAGTTCTTC
-	few	TRBJ1-2	TRBV27	CASSSRTEYGYTF	TGTGCCAGCAGTTCCAGGACAGAGTATGGCTACACCTTC
-	-	TRBJ1-1	TRBV12-3/TRBV12-4	CASSLTAGDEAFF	TGTGCCAGCAGTTTAACGGCGGGGGACGAGGCTTTCTTT
TRBD2	-	TRBJ2-3	TRBV10-3	CAITAGVTDTQYF	TGTGCCATCACCGCGGGAGTGACAGATACGCAGTATTTT